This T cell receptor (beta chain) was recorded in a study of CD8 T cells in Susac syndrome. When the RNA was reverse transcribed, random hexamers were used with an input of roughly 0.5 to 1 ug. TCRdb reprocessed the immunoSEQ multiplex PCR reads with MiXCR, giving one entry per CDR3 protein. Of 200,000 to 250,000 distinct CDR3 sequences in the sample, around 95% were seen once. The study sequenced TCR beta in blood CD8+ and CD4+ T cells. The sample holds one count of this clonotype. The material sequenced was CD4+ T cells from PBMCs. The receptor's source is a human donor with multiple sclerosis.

The CDR3 sequence is CSATQGASNYGYTF. CDR3 sequence (DNA): TGCAGTGCTACCCAGGGGGCTTCTAACTATGGCTACACCTTC. The chain has TRBV20-1 and TRBJ1-2; TRBD1 agrees at 8 bases. V trimming: 4 bases; J trimming: 0 bases; junction bases outside the gene matches: 4. Germline lookup yields CDR1 DFQATT and CDR2 SNEGSKA (reference sequence). The CDR3 extends over 14 amino acids.